This TCR beta chain appears in the sequencing data of a study of Graves' ophthalmopathy and Graves' hyperthyroidism (dated by TCRdb to about 2018). The study in broad terms: Peripheral blood was collected at initial diagnosis, before any treatment. The study used TCR beta repertoire signatures to distinguish Graves' ophthalmopathy from Graves' hyperthyroidism and to predict progression to ophthalmopathy. In total, 135 blood samples were TCR-sequenced: under 45 ophthalmopathy, some 80 hyperthyroidism and around 17 hyperthyroidism-to-ophthalmopathy patients. To explore V-J signatures distinguishing ophthalmopathy from hyperthyroidism, a discovery set of 100 patients (roughly 45 ophthalmopathy, some 57 stable hyperthyroidism) was enrolled. The independent validation cohort included approximately 19 hyperthyroidism patients plus 17 patients who later progressed from hyperthyroidism to ophthalmopathy. In six or seven hyperthyroidism patients, the T-cell repertoires found in thyroid tissue were compared with those found in blood. Following sampling, methimazole starting at 30 mg daily was administered to hyperthyroidism patients, and high-dose intravenous methylprednisolone was administered to ophthalmopathy patients.

The ophthalmopathy patients had moderately to severely active disease, with a Clinical Activity Score of 3 or higher, a NOSPECS grade of 4 or higher, and a disease duration of less than 3 months. Anyone with other autoimmune diseases, uncontrolled infections, pregnancy or lactation was excluded from the study. Diagnosis relied on clinical symptoms, serum thyroxine, TRAb, thyroid ultrasound and orbital computed tomography. PBMCs were isolated from about 9 ml of fresh peripheral blood by Ficoll-Paque density gradient centrifugation. Trizol reagent was used to extract the total RNA, and its quality was then checked on an Agilent 2100 Bioanalyzer. This clonotype was seen many times. Its antigen target is currently unknown. No quality values exist for individual bases; no much larger clone is one base distant. Study-wide conclusions, independent of this receptor: No statistical method was used to set the sample size in advance, and the investigators knew which group each participant was assigned to. Most of the expanded thyroid clonotypes with a frequency above 0.001 were also detected in blood, and it was suggested that the thyroid immune response may be reflected by blood repertoires. In cross-validation, the 13-signature model distinguished ophthalmopathy from stable hyperthyroidism with 87.88% sensitivity and over 81% specificity, while in the test set the corresponding values were about 80% and 75%. In validation, the model predicted ophthalmopathy progression with about 70% sensitivity and about 73% specificity; some 13 predicted patients were CT-confirmed with GO in a median of around 6 months.

From its cysteine to its phenylalanine, the CDR3 spans 11 amino acids. Solely the CDR3 DNA is kept, with 33 bases framed from the first base. A distance of 5 bases separates the germline ends of V and J, which lose 4 bases and 2 bases respectively. Based on the germline V gene (reference sequence), the CDR1 and CDR2 sequences are GTSNPN and SVGIG. For repertoire sequencing, TCR beta CDR3 regions were amplified from RNA transcripts. The first round of RT-PCR was done with HTBI primers and the Qiagen OneStep RT-PCR kit, and was followed by a second round of multiplex PCR, then size selection and purification. Libraries were sequenced paired-end with 100 bp reads on an Illumina HiSeq2000. The published analysis was carried out like this. Reads were processed with SOAPnuke, discarding reads with adapters, uncalled bases, mean Phred below 15, or no exact constant-primer or identifier match. COPE v1.2.5 was used to merge the high-quality paired reads. Clonotypes were defined as unique nucleotide sequences and were aligned to IMGT TRB V, D and J references using MiTCR v1.1. The analysis was limited to V-J combinations with a frequency above 0.0001, which together covered 99% to 99.2% of the repertoires. For each V-J combination, a TCR clonal expansion and chaos score was defined as the ratio of F50 clonal expansion to chaos observed in the TCRdist matrix. Welch's t-statistics and random forest were used to narrow the features down to roughly twelve V-J combinations, which were then fed into a naive Bayes classifier. Thyroid-blood repertoire similarity was quantified with the Morisita-Horn index. The public sequencing data were trimmed at Q25 with fastp and processed into clonotypes with MiXCR by TCRdb, which kept only in-frame beta chains. Rows matching on CDR3 protein sequence are summarized as one entry with the most common DNA and genes. These V and J calls derive from TCRdb rather than the authors' analysis. The sample contains 300,000 or so distinct CDR3 sequences, under 20% of them found a single time. Clones ranked in the top ten supply roughly an eighth of the sample.

This TCR was sampled from an adult man with Graves' ophthalmopathy. The rearrangement joined TRBV30 to TRBJ1-2, with no reliable assignment of the D segment. Sequencing was done on a sample of peripheral blood. Here is the DNA: TGTGCCTGGACAGGCAACTATGGCTACACCTTC. Translated, this gives CAWTGNYGYTF. Here the CDR3 is joined to the reference TRBV30 and TRBJ1-2 genes, and the full variable domain is: SQTIHQWPATLVQPVGSPLSLECTVEGTSNPNLYWYRQAAGRGLQLLFYSVGIGQISSEVPQNLSASRPQDRQFILSSKKLLLSDSGFYLCAWTGNYGYTFGSGTRLTVV.